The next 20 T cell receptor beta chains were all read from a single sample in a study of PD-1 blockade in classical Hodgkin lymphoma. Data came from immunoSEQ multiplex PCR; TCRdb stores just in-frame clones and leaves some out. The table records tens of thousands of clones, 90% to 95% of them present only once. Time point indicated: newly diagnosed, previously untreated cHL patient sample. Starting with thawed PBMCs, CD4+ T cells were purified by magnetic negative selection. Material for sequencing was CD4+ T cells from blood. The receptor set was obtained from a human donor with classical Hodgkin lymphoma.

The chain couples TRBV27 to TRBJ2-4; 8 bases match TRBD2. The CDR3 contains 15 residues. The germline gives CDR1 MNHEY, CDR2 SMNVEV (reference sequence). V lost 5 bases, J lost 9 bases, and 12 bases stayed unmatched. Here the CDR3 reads CASSQNLGGAIIQYF. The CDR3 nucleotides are TGTGCCAGCAGTCAGAACCTCGGGGGGGCGATCATTCAGTACTTC.

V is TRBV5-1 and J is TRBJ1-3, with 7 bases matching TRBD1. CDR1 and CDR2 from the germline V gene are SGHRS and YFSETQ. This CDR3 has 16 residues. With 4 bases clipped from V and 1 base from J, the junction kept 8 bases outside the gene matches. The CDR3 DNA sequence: TGCGCCAGCAGCCGACAGGGAGGTCGGTCTGGAAACACCATATATTTT. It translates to CASSRQGGRSGNTIYF. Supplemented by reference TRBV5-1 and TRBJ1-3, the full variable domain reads KAGVTQTPRYLIKTRGQQVTLSCSPISGHRSVSWYQQTPGQGLQFLFEYFSETQRNKGNFPGRFSGRQFSNSRSEMNVSTLELGDSALYLCASSRQGGRSGNTIYFGEGSWLTVV.

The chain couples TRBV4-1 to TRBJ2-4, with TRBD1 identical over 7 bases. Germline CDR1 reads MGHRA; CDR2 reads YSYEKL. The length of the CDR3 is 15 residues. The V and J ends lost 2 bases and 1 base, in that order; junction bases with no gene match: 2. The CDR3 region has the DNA TGCGCCAGCAGCCAAACAGGGGTCGCCAAAAACATTCAGTACTTC. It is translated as CASSQTGVAKNIQYF.

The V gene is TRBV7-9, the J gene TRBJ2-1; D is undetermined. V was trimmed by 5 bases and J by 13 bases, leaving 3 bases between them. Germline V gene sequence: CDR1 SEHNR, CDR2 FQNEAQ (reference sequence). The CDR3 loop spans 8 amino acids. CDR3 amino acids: CASSPQFF. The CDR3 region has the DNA TGTGCCAGCAGCCCTCAGTTCTTC.

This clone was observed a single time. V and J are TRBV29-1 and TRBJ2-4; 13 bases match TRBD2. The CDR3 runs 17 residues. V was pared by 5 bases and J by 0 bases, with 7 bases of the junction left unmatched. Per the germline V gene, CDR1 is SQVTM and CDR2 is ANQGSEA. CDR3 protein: CSVTGLAGVLAKNIQYF. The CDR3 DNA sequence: TGCAGCGTTACCGGACTAGCGGGGGTACTAGCCAAAAACATTCAGTACTTC.

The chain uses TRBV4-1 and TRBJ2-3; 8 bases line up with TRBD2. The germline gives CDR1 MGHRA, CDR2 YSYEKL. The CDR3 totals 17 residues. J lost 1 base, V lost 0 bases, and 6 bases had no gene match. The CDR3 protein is CASSQDISGAGTDTQYF. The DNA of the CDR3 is TGCGCCAGCAGCCAAGATATTAGCGGGGCGGGCACAGATACGCAGTATTTT.

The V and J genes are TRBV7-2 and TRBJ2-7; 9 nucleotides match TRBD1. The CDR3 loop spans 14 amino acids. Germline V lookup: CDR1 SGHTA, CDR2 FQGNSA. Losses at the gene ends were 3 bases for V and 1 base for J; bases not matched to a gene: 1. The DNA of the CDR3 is TGTGCCAGCAGCTTCGGACAGGGGTCCTACGAGCAGTACTTC. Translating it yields CASSFGQGSYEQYF.

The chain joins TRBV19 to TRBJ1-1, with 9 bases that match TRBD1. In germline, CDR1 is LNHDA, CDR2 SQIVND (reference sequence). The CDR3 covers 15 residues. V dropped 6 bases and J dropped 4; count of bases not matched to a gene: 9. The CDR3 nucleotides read TGTGCCAGTAGGTATCCGGGACAGGGAGGCACTGAAGCTTTCTTT. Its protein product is CASRYPGQGGTEAFF.

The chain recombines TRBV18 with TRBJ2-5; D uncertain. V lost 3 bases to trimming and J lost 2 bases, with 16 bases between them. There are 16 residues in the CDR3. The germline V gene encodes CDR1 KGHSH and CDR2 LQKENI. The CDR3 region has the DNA TGTGCCAGCTCACCCATGGATATCTCAATTCAAGAGACCCAGTACTTC. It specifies CASSPMDISIQETQYF. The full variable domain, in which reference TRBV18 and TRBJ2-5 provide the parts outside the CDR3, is NAGVMQNPRHLVRRRGQEARLRCSPMKGHSHVYWYRQLPEEGLKFMVYLQKENIIDESGMPKERFSAEFPKEGPSILRIQQVVRGDSAAYFCASSPMDISIQETQYFGPGTRLLVL.

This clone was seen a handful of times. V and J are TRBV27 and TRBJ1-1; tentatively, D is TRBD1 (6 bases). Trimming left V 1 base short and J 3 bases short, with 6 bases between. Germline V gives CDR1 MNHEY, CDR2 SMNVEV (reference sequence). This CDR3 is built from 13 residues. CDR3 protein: CASSLYRDTEAFF. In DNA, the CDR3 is TGTGCCAGCAGTTTATACAGGGACACTGAAGCTTTCTTT.

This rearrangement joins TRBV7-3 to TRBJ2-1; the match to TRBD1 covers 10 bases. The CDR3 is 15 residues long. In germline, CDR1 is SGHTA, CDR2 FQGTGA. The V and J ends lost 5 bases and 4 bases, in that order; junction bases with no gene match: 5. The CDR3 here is CASSRDRGQYNEQFF. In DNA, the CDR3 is TGTGCCAGCAGCCGGGACAGGGGACAATACAATGAGCAGTTCTTC.

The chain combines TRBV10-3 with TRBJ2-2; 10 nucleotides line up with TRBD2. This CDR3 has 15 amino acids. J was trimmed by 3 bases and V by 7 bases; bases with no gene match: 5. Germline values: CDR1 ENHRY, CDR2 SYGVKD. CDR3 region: CAINPSGGDTGELFF. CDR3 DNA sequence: TGTGCCATCAATCCAAGCGGGGGGGACACCGGGGAGCTGTTTTTT.

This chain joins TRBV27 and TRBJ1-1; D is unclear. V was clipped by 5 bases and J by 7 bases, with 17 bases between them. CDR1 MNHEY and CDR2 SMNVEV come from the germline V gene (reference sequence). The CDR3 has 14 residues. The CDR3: CASSPNGGLVEAFF. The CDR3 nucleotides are TGTGCCAGCAGTCCCAATGGAGGGCTAGTTGAAGCTTTCTTT.

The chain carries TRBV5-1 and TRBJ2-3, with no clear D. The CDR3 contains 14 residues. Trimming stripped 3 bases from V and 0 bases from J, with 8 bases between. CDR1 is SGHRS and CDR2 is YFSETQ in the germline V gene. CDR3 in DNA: TGCGCCAGCAGCTATCCTACTAGCACAGATACGCAGTATTTT. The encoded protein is CASSYPTSTDTQYF.

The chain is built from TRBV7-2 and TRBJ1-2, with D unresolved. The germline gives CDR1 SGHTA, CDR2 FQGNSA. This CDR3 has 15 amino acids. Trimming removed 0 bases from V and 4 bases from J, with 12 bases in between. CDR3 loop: CASSLAAVGGYGYTF. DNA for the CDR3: TGTGCCAGCAGCTTAGCGGCCGTGGGCGGCTATGGCTACACCTTC.

This CDR3 reads CASSLAERGTTGELFF. CDR3 coding DNA: TGTGCCAGCAGCTTAGCGGAAAGGGGCACTACCGGGGAGCTGTTTTTT. The rearrangement uses TRBV7-8 and TRBJ2-2; a weak D match, TRBD1 (5 bases). The CDR3 contains 16 residues. CDR1 SGHVS and CDR2 FQNEAQ come from the germline V gene. Trimming shortened V by 0 bases and J by 5 bases, and 13 bases separated the two germline ends.

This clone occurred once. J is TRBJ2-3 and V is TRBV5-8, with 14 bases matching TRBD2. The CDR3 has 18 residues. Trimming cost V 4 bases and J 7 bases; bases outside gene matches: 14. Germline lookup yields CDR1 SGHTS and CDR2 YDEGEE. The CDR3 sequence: CASSGRTSGGPRGNTQYF. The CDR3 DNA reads TGTGCCAGCAGCGGGAGGACTAGCGGGGGGCCCCGTGGGAATACGCAGTATTTT.

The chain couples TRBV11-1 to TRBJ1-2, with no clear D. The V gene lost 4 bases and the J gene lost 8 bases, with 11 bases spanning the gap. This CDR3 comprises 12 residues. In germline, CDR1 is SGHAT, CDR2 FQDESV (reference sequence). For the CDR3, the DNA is TGTGCCAGCAGCTCGGGAGGAGCGGGCTACACCTTC. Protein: CASSSGGAGYTF. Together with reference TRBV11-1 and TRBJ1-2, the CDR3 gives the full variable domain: EAEVAQSPRYKITEKSQAVAFWCDPISGHATLYWYRQILGQGPELLVQFQDESVVDDSQLPKDRFSAERLKGVDSTLKIQPAELGDSAMYLCASSSGGAGYTFGSGTRLTVV.

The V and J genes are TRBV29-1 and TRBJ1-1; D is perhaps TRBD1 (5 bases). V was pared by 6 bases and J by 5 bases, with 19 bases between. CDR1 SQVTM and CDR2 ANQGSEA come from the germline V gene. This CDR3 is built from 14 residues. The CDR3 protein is CSVAMTASGTEAFF. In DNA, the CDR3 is TGCAGCGTCGCGATGACTGCCTCAGGGACTGAAGCTTTCTTT.

In nucleotides, the CDR3 is TGTGCCATCAGTGGACGGGACAGACTCCCGGAGAACACTGAAGCTTTCTTT. It translates to CAISGRDRLPENTEAFF. The V call is TRBV10-3, the J call TRBJ1-1; 7 bases agree with TRBD1. Germline V gene sequence: CDR1 ENHRY, CDR2 SYGVKD. V was pared by 4 bases and J by 1 base, with 12 bases of the junction left unmatched. The length of the CDR3 is 17 residues.